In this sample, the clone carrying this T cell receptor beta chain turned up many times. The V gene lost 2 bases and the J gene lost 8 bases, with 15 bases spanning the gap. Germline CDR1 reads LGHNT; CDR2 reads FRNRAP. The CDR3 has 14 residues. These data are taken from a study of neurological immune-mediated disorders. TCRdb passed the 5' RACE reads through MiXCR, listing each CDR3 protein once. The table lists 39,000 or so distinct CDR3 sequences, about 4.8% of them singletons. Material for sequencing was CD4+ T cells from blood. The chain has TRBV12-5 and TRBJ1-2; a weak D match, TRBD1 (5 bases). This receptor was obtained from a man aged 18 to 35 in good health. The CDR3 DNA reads TGTGCTAGTGGTTTGCCCCCCGACAGATGGGGCTACACCTTC. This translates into CASGLPPDRWGYTF. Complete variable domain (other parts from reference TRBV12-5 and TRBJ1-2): DARVTQTPRHKVTEMGQEVTMRCQPILGHNTVFWYRQTMMQGLELLAYFRNRAPLDDSGMPKDRFSAEMPDATLATLKIQPSEPRDSAVYFCASGLPPDRWGYTFGSGTRLTVV.